The 11 T cell receptor beta chains below were found in one sample sequenced in a study of blood T cell repertoires in COVID-19 (dated by TCRdb to 2020 to 2022). The library was produced with the immunoSEQ multiplex PCR assay. What TCRdb holds here is the immuneACCESS table cut down to in-frame rearrangements. Part of the clones is not present; checked against another copy, under half of the missing clones reflect an unresolved V gene, and the others are unexplained. The sample profile shows under 100,000 clones; about 90% of them were found once. The ten largest clones capture around 4.5% of the sample. The source material was peripheral blood. The receptors derive from a man between 45 and 60 years old with active COVID-19.

The chain combines TRBV4-3 with TRBJ2-3; TRBD2 aligns across 11 bases. CDR1 LGHNA and CDR2 YSLEER come from the germline V gene. V shed 3 bases, J shed 4 bases, and the junction held 3 bases outside the gene matches. This CDR3 is built from 15 residues. In DNA, the CDR3 is TGCGCCAGCAGCCATAGCGGGGGGGCCCCAGATACGCAGTATTTT. As protein: CASSHSGGAPDTQYF.

V and J are TRBV28 and TRBJ2-7, with 7 bases matching TRBD2. The V segment lost 3 bases and the J segment 3 bases; nucleotides outside the gene matches: 8. Germline lookup yields CDR1 MDHEN and CDR2 SYDVKM. The length of the CDR3 is 15 residues. The CDR3 bases are TGTGCCAGCAGTTTGGCGTATGGCGGGAGCTACGAGCAGTACTTC. Its translation: CASSLAYGGSYEQYF. Filled out from reference TRBV28 and TRBJ2-7, the complete variable domain reads DVKVTQSSRYLVKRTGEKVFLECVQDMDHENMFWYRQDPGLGLRLIYFSYDVKMKEKGDIPEGYSVSREKKERFSLILESASTNQTSMYLCASSLAYGGSYEQYFGPGTRLTVT.

This chain connects TRBV30 to TRBJ1-6; no definite D call. This CDR3 is 15 amino acids long. Looked up from germline, CDR1 is GTSNPN and CDR2 is SVGIG (reference sequence). The V gene lost 4 bases and the J gene lost 2 bases, with 12 bases spanning the gap. The CDR3 region is CAWTLSGAYNSPLHF. In DNA form, the CDR3 reads TGTGCCTGGACCCTATCCGGGGCCTATAATTCACCCCTCCACTTT. Variable domain in full (rest from reference TRBV30 and TRBJ1-6): SQTIHQWPATLVQPVGSPLSLECTVEGTSNPNLYWYRQAAGRGLQLLFYSVGIGQISSEVPQNLSASRPQDRQFILSSKKLLLSDSGFYLCAWTLSGAYNSPLHFGNGTRLTVT.

This rearrangement joins TRBV7-9 to TRBJ1-2, with 7 bases aligning to TRBD1. Trimming cost V 2 bases and J 4 bases; bases outside gene matches: 13. There are 17 residues in the CDR3. Germline V gene data show CDR1 as SEHNR and CDR2 as FQNEAQ (reference sequence). The CDR3 DNA follows: TGTGCCAGCAGCTTATCGTCAGGGGGTTCGTCTAGCTATGGCTACACCTTC. Translating gives CASSLSSGGSSSYGYTF.

The V call is TRBV7-9, the J call TRBJ2-7, with 11 bases fitting TRBD1. This CDR3 spans 14 amino acids. V shed 8 bases and J 2 bases; nucleotides not matched to a gene: 5. Germline CDR1 is SEHNR and CDR2 is FQNEAQ (reference sequence). The DNA for the CDR3 is TGTGCCAGCGGGCCGGGACAGGGGGCCTACGAGCAGTACTTC. Translating it yields CASGPGQGAYEQYF.

The chain links TRBV4-1 to TRBJ2-2, with D maybe TRBD1 (6 bases). V lost 4 bases, J lost 1 base, and 16 bases lay in between. This CDR3 has 17 residues. The germline V gene has CDR1 MGHRA and CDR2 YSYEKL. The CDR3: CASSLPNRVKNTGELFF. CDR3 DNA: TGCGCCAGCAGCCTACCGAACAGGGTGAAGAACACCGGGGAGCTGTTTTTT.

This chain joins TRBV27 and TRBJ1-5, with D tentatively TRBD1 (5 bases). The CDR3 totals 17 residues. The germline gives CDR1 MNHEY, CDR2 SMNVEV (reference sequence). V lost 6 bases, J lost 2 bases, and 20 bases lay in between. CDR3 sequence reads: CASSPWGGVYGNQPQHF. In DNA form, the CDR3 reads TGTGCCAGCAGCCCTTGGGGGGGAGTATACGGCAATCAGCCCCAGCATTTT.

The chain is built from TRBV9 and TRBJ1-1, with D perhaps matching TRBD1 (6 bases). This CDR3 contains 12 residues. Trimming pared 4 bases from V and 7 bases from J, leaving 11 bases between. Germline V gene data show CDR1 as SGDLS and CDR2 as YYNGEE. The CDR3 reads CASSSGGHEAFF. The DNA for the CDR3 is TGTGCCAGCAGCTCCGGGGGGCATGAAGCTTTCTTT.

This rearrangement joins TRBV12-3 or TRBV12-4 to TRBJ2-4; no clear D. Trimming stripped 3 bases from V and 1 base from J, with 4 bases between. CDR3 length: 13 amino acids. DNA for the CDR3: TGTGCCAGCAGTTTGAGGGCCAAAAACATTCAGTACTTC. This encodes CASSLRAKNIQYF.

This clone was seen more than once but under ten times. The junction and the germline gene differ at one end; a read error may be behind it. The chain uses TRBV2 and TRBJ2-7; TRBD2 is a possible D gene (6 bases). This CDR3 spans 12 amino acids. Germline CDR1 and CDR2: SNHLY and FYNNEI. The CDR3 reads CASTRGLTEVRF. The CDR3 DNA is TGTGCCAGCACCCGGGGGTTGACCGAAGTCCGCTTC.

This chain links TRBV6-1 with TRBJ1-2; a possible D gene is TRBD1 (5 bases). This CDR3 contains 11 residues. V was cut by 3 bases and J by 8 bases, with 7 bases left in between. The V gene's germline CDR1 is MNHNS and CDR2 SASEGT. The DNA of the CDR3 is TGTGCCAGCAGTGAGGGGGGAGGCTACACCTTC. This encodes CASSEGGGYTF.